This TCR beta chain stems from a study of naive and memory T cell subsets (dated by TCRdb to about 2017). In the study overall: Sorted naive and memory T cell subsets from peripheral blood were analyzed in the study using a UMI-based, open-source pipeline for TCR alpha and beta sequencing. IgG serology results and the functional CMV T cell responses were in complete agreement. RNA was DNase-treated and reverse transcribed with TCR constant-region primers, mostly using SuperScript III. What the authors observed across the whole study: A power law was followed by TCR abundance, with an exponent that differed between naive and memory subsets but was consistent across the three individuals. Gini index rose and Shannon and inverse Simpson diversity fell from naive through CM, EM and EMRA in both CD4 and CD8 cells. A clonotype was defined as a single alpha or beta chain sequence rather than as a paired alpha/beta receptor. RNA-based TCR counts may be influenced by expression changes linked to T cell activation and differentiation. The repertoire findings for the naive and memory subsets could not be validated against a ground truth because none was available. Naive repertoires, especially CD8, contained a few larger clonotypes, possibly memory cells re-expressing CD45RA. Following error correction, more than 90% of naive TCR sequences occurred only once, which made naive abundance distributions much steeper than those of memory subsets.

From the second PCR step on, the TCR alpha and beta chain libraries were amplified in separate reactions. CMV status of each donor was established by measuring IFNgamma production from CD4+ T cells after fresh PBMCs were stimulated overnight with CMV viral lysate. CD4 T cells were positively selected with Miltenyi beads, followed by positive selection of CD8 T cells from the CD4-negative fraction. Cells were stained for CD3, CD4, CD8, CD45RA, CD27 and a live/dead dye and were sorted on a BD Aria II into four subsets based on CD45RA and CD27. Blood came from a few healthy volunteers, each fractionated into CD4 and CD8 T cells and then into four differentiation subsets. Around 120 ml of peripheral blood was drawn per donor, and PBMC were isolated by Ficoll-Paque PLUS density-gradient centrifugation. After sorting, cells were lysed in RLT buffer, RNA was extracted using a Qiagen RNeasy kit, and the extracted RNA was stored at -80 degrees C.

In this sample, this clonotype turned up many times. Its antigen is not yet known. No base-level quality is on record; no much larger clone is a single base apart. Including the terminal cysteine and phenylalanine, the CDR3 comprises 16 residues. Only the CDR3 portion is preserved as DNA: 48 bases, with reading frame beginning at the first base. V loses 5 bases, J loses 4 bases, and the germline ends lie 20 bases apart. The germline V gene provides CDR1 SGHVS and CDR2 FQNEAQ. Libraries came from UMI-ligation and nested PCR. The beta constant-region primer was an equimolar mix of two oligonucleotides covering both TRBC1 and TRBC2. A single-stranded oligonucleotide containing the SP2 primer and a 12-nucleotide UMI was joined to the 3' end of the cDNA by T4 RNA ligase 1. The ligated cDNA went through four rounds of PCR with nested alpha and beta constant-region primers together with the SP2 primer. Incubation of the ligation reaction lasted roughly 20-24 hours at 16 degrees C. PCR2 was typically performed as a SYBR Green qPCR and was stopped at a predetermined threshold so that over-amplification was prevented. Agencourt AMPure XP magnetic beads were used for all purifications after the first. Libraries were quantified by Qubit and checked on a TapeStation, with a main peak expected near 650 bp. Sequencing of the pooled libraries was done on an Illumina MiSeq using v2 2x251 paired-end kits, which typically yielded about 0.85-2.3 million reads per sample. Each sample was pooled at 3.5 to 4 nM, and about 5-8% PhiX was included to help cluster recognition. The authors' analysis ran thus. Using tag matching that tolerated one base-pair mismatch, Decombinator assigned V and J genes to FASTQ reads that had been processed by Demultiplexor. UMIs were used by Collapsinator to correct both sequencing errors and frequency errors arising from PCR heterogeneity. TCRs were translated and CDR3s were extracted from the conserved cysteine to the FGXG phenylalanine by CDR3Translator, with non-productive sequences being flagged. Gini, Shannon entropy and inverse Simpson indices were calculated on repertoires subsampled to equal numbers of UMI-defined TCRs. Within the linear range, a power law was fitted to clonotype abundance distributions using maximum likelihood. For one naive CD8 sample, the pipeline and MIGEC produced similar UMI counts, unique TCR numbers and clonal distributions. One analysis removed from the naive repertoire any naive TCRs that were also present in any memory subset from the same donor. Repertoires were searched for about 7,300 CMV-associated CDR3 sequences compiled from VDJdb and a published dataset. TCRdb's own reprocessing of the public reads used fastp at Q25 and MiXCR and kept productive beta chains. A single entry per CDR3 protein holds the most common genes and DNA from its merged rows. The V and J calls, along with clone size, are taken from TCRdb and not from the paper's own processing. This sample gives 140,000 to 150,000 distinct CDR3 sequences in total; approximately 15% of them show up just once. Jointly, the top ten make up roughly 0.14% of the sample.

The chain couples TRBV7-8 to TRBJ2-5, and possibly TRBD2, on 5 matching bases. The material sequenced was naive CD4+ T cells from blood. This specimen's cell subset or site label, per the study, means: naive T cells, CD45RA high CD27+. This clonotype was sampled from a human donor in good health. The CDR3 region has the sequence CASSMRAVGVVETQYF. The base sequence is TGTGCCAGCAGCATGAGGGCGGTTGGAGTGGTAGAGACCCAGTACTTC.